This entry describes one TCR beta chain. What it binds is unknown. Recipients received nonmyeloablative bone marrow transplants from related graft donors, with transient mixed chimerism. V shed 0 bases and J shed 0 bases, with 11 bases lying between them. CDR1 and CDR2 (germline): MNHEY, SVGAGI. The CDR3 runs 16 residues. These data are taken from a study of Tregs in tolerant kidney transplant recipients. Generated by immunoSEQ multiplex PCR, the TCRdb table keeps only in-frame clones and is missing some. The sample lists around 86,000 clones; 91% were seen once. Study-wide results and limits: Tregs expanded with activated donor B cells seemed most donor-specific. Some patients' samples used different primers over time, so nucleotide sequences weren't comparable. Tolerant patients' donor-specific Tregs expanded beyond overall Tregs, suggesting antigen-driven growth.

The material sequenced was CD4+ T cells from blood (PBMCs), taken 24 months after the transplant. The receptor was isolated from a human patient who received a combined kidney and bone marrow transplant. The T cells may partly be graft donor cells. V usage is TRBV6-5 and J usage is TRBJ1-1; D call uncertain. The CDR3 region is CASSYSSKGVNTEAFF. The CDR3 nucleotides read TGTGCCAGCAGTTACTCGTCCAAGGGAGTGAACACTGAAGCTTTCTTT.